A selection of T cell receptor beta chains follows, all from one sample in a study of OX40 agonist ivuxolimab in advanced cancers. The repertoire was sequenced with immunoSEQ multiplex PCR; TCRdb's copy has only in-frame clones and lacks some. The repertoire consists of about 72,000 clones, with around 89% occurring once and the leading ten covering under 1%. Sample: CD4+ or CD8+ T cells sorted from blood, taken in a trial of the OX40 agonist ivuxolimab. These receptors were collected from an adult with an advanced solid tumor such as melanoma, head and neck, liver or kidney cancer. Both conserved end residues are part of each CDR3. D genes are given only for firm matches. The size entry is marked missing in some rows and otherwise reads once, few, many or a size class.

d_call	clone_size	v_call	j_call	cdr3_aa	cdr3_nt
.	.	TRBV7-7	TRBJ2-2	CASSLDSTGELFF	TGTGCTAGCAGCTTAGACAGCACCGGGGAGCTGTTTTTT
TRBD2	.	TRBV2	TRBJ2-1	CASTQGLAGAYNEQFF	TGTGCCAGCACCCAGGGACTAGCGGGTGCCTACAATGAGCAGTTCTTC
TRBD1	.	TRBV2	TRBJ1-6	CASSEQGAGNSPLHF	TGTGCCAGCAGTGAACAGGGGGCGGGTAATTCACCCCTCCACTTT
TRBD1	once	TRBV27	TRBJ1-1	CASSLNRGRTEAFF	TGTGCCAGCAGTCTTAACAGGGGACGCACTGAAGCTTTCTTT
TRBD1	.	TRBV10-1	TRBJ1-5	CASSPGGGNQPQHF	TGCGCCAGCAGTCCAGGGGGTGGGAATCAGCCCCAGCATTTT
TRBD1	.	TRBV9	TRBJ1-6	CASSASRQGNSPLHF	TGTGCCAGCAGCGCCTCCAGACAGGGCAACTCACCCCTCCACTTT
.	.	TRBV7-8	TRBJ2-1	CASSSLLRGRSYNEQFF	TGTGCCAGCAGCTCACTATTGAGGGGTCGCTCCTACAATGAGCAGTTCTTC
TRBD1	.	TRBV5-4	TRBJ2-7	CASSLPGTGVEQYF	TGTGCCAGCAGCTTGCCCGGGACAGGGGTCGAGCAGTACTTC
TRBD2	.	TRBV7-3	TRBJ2-7	CASSLAGGPLYEQYF	TGTGCCAGCAGCTTAGCGGGAGGGCCCTTGTACGAGCAGTACTTC
.	once	TRBV2	TRBJ1-5	CASSPTGRPQHF	TGTGCCAGCAGCCCGACCGGGCGGCCCCAGCATTTT
.	once	TRBV10-3	TRBJ1-1	CAIDGGPGTEAFF	TGTGCCATCGATGGGGGGCCAGGGACTGAAGCTTTCTTT
.	.	TRBV15	TRBJ2-3	CATSRDRGAEDTQYF	TGTGCCACCAGCAGAGATCGTGGAGCAGAAGATACGCAGTATTTT
TRBD1	.	TRBV28	TRBJ2-7	CASRADRGFSYEQYF	TGTGCCAGCAGAGCGGACAGGGGATTCTCCTACGAGCAGTACTTC
.	.	TRBV5-5	TRBJ2-2	CASATGDGPGELFF	TGTGCCAGCGCCACGGGGGACGGGCCCGGGGAGCTGTTTTTT
.	.	TRBV5-4	TRBJ2-1	CASSGGPTRDRNEQFF	TGTGCCAGCAGCGGGGGCCCAACCCGGGATCGCAATGAGCAGTTCTTC
TRBD1	once	TRBV11-3	TRBJ1-2	CASSPGQGASYGYTF	TGTGCCAGCAGCCCGGGACAGGGGGCGTCTTATGGCTACACCTTC
TRBD1	.	TRBV2	TRBJ2-2	CASSGDRGGELFF	TGTGCCAGCAGCGGGGACAGGGGCGGGGAGCTGTTTTTT
.	.	TRBV11-3	TRBJ1-4	CASSLEGRGEEKLFF	TGTGCCAGCAGCTTAGAAGGCAGGGGAGAGGAAAAACTGTTTTTT
TRBD1	.	TRBV5-6	TRBJ1-6	CASSLGQGISPLHF	TGTGCCAGCAGCCTTGGACAGGGGATCTCACCCCTCCACTTT
TRBD2	.	TRBV2	TRBJ2-3	CASSDVASGSTDTQYF	TGTGCCAGCAGTGATGTGGCTAGCGGCTCCACAGATACGCAGTATTTT
.	once	TRBV7-2	TRBJ2-5	CASSLAEGGPQETQYF	TGTGCCAGCAGCTTAGCCGAAGGGGGTCCCCAAGAGACCCAGTACTTC
TRBD1	.	TRBV15	TRBJ1-2	CATSRDGDRGRMLYGYTF	TGTGCCACCAGCAGAGATGGGGACAGGGGGCGCATGCTCTATGGCTACACCTTC
TRBD2	.	TRBV19	TRBJ2-7	CASSPSGRGYEQYF	TGTGCCAGTAGTCCTAGCGGGAGAGGGTACGAGCAGTACTTC
.	few	TRBV7-6	TRBJ1-2	CASSPTGNYGYTF	TGTGCCAGCAGCCCAACAGGGAACTATGGCTACACCTTC
.	.	TRBV2	TRBJ2-5	CASKEPQQETQYF	TGTGCCAGCAAAGAGCCCCAACAAGAGACCCAGTACTTC
TRBD2	.	TRBV9	TRBJ2-1	CASSAPGLAGGPYNEQFF	TGTGCCAGCAGCGCCCCGGGACTAGCGGGAGGGCCGTATAATGAGCAGTTCTTC
.	once	TRBV10-2	TRBJ2-5	CASSESGPSPLKQYF	TGCGCCAGCAGTGAGTCGGGACCGTCACCTTTAAAGCAGTACTTC
.	.	TRBV29-1	TRBJ1-5	CSVGYGVDQPQHF	TGCAGCGTTGGGTACGGGGTGGATCAGCCCCAGCATTTT
TRBD1	.	TRBV7-3	TRBJ1-2	CASSEQGQGYGYTF	TGTGCCAGCAGCGAACAGGGGCAGGGCTATGGCTACACCTTC
TRBD2	.	TRBV7-3	TRBJ2-7	CASSQTSGSYEQYF	TGTGCCAGCAGCCAGACTAGCGGGAGCTACGAGCAGTACTTC
.	.	TRBV7-9	TRBJ1-2	CASSPGPAHYGYTF	TGTGCCAGCAGCCCGGGGCCGGCCCACTATGGCTACACCTTC
TRBD2	.	TRBV6-4	TRBJ2-5	CASTRGLAGGVGETQYF	TGTGCCAGCACCCGCGGACTAGCGGGGGGAGTAGGGGAGACCCAGTACTTC
TRBD1	few	TRBV5-4	TRBJ2-5	CASSTRTGGRETQYF	TGTGCCAGCAGCACCCGGACAGGGGGACGGGAGACCCAGTACTTC
.	.	TRBV5-1	TRBJ1-4	CASSGGRTTNEKLFF	TGCGCCAGCAGCGGGGGACGGACAACTAATGAAAAACTGTTTTTT
.	.	TRBV18	TRBJ1-3	CASSPPVADTIYF	TGTGCCAGCTCACCACCGGTGGCAGACACCATATATTTT
TRBD2	.	TRBV7-2	TRBJ2-3	CASSPLGLAEVGDTQYF	TGTGCCAGCAGCCCTTTGGGACTAGCGGAGGTGGGAGATACGCAGTATTTT
TRBD1	once	TRBV14	TRBJ2-4	CASSPLTGAKNIQYF	TGTGCCAGCAGCCCCCTGACAGGGGCCAAAAACATTCAGTACTTC
.	few	TRBV21-1	TRBJ1-5	CASSKVLGRGPGSNQPQHF	TGTGCCAGCAGCAAAGTCCTGGGGAGGGGGCCAGGGAGCAATCAGCCCCAGCATTTT
.	.	TRBV11-2	TRBJ1-2	CASSQTSVNYGYTF	TGTGCCAGCAGCCAAACATCGGTTAACTATGGCTACACCTTC
TRBD1	.	TRBV5-1	TRBJ1-4	CASSVGTGGGEKLFF	TGCGCCAGCAGCGTAGGGACAGGGGGCGGAGAAAAACTGTTTTTT
.	.	TRBV28	TRBJ2-1	CASGGGPPRNEQFF	TGTGCCAGCGGTGGGGGGCCCCCTCGCAATGAGCAGTTCTTC
.	.	TRBV19	TRBJ2-1	CASSIGVLVSDEQFF	TGTGCCAGTAGTATAGGGGTTCTAGTCAGCGATGAGCAGTTCTTC
.	.	TRBV6-1	TRBJ1-5	CASSKAGLLNQPQHF	TGTGCCAGCAGTAAGGCGGGTCTACTCAATCAGCCCCAGCATTTT
.	once	TRBV5-1	TRBJ2-7	CASSLGHDYEQYF	TGCGCCAGCAGCTTAGGCCACGACTACGAGCAGTACTTC
TRBD1	.	TRBV28	TRBJ1-2	CASTPATGQGFGYTF	TGTGCCAGCACTCCCGCTACGGGACAGGGATTTGGCTACACCTTC
.	.	TRBV19	TRBJ1-3	CASSIAHQAGNTIYF	TGTGCCAGTAGTATTGCCCATCAAGCTGGAAACACCATATATTTT
TRBD1	.	TRBV27	TRBJ2-1	CASSLSTGTGNNEQFF	TGTGCCAGCAGTTTATCAACCGGGACAGGGAATAATGAGCAGTTCTTC
.	.	TRBV28	TRBJ1-1	CASREGGLKNTEAFF	TGTGCCAGCAGAGAGGGGGGACTGAAGAACACTGAAGCTTTCTTT
TRBD2	.	TRBV30	TRBJ2-5	CAWTAGVGYQETQYF	TGTGCCTGGACAGCGGGAGTTGGGTACCAAGAGACCCAGTACTTC
.	.	TRBV6-5	TRBJ1-1	CASTPPGPSYTEAFF	TGTGCCAGTACCCCCCCGGGACCGAGCTACACTGAAGCTTTCTTT
TRBD1	.	TRBV5-1	TRBJ1-1	CASSQGDRGRFTEAFF	TGCGCCAGCAGCCAGGGGGACAGGGGGCGTTTCACTGAAGCTTTCTTT
TRBD2	.	TRBV4-2	TRBJ2-3	CASSQDSASGELWGQYF	TGTGCCAGCAGCCAAGATTCGGCTAGCGGGGAGCTATGGGGGCAGTATTTT
TRBD1	.	TRBV14	TRBJ2-7	CASSQPIDRGSNEQYF	TGTGCCAGCAGCCAACCAATAGACAGGGGGTCCAACGAGCAGTACTTC
TRBD1	.	TRBV15	TRBJ2-7	CATSRDLGQGPWEQYF	TGTGCCACCAGCAGAGATTTGGGACAGGGGCCTTGGGAGCAGTACTTC
TRBD1	.	TRBV30	TRBJ1-1	CAWSLGDRVNTEAFF	TGTGCCTGGAGCCTAGGGGACAGGGTGAACACTGAAGCTTTCTTT
.	once	TRBV5-1	TRBJ1-4	CASRRRSGEKLFF	TGCGCCAGCAGACGGAGGTCTGGGGAAAAACTGTTTTTT
.	.	TRBV21-1	TRBJ1-6	CASSKGTSPLHF	TGTGCCAGCAGCAAAGGGACCTCACCCCTCCACTTT
TRBD2	.	TRBV27	TRBJ2-1	CASSFGTSGGTPEQFF	TGTGCCAGCAGTTTCGGGACTAGCGGGGGGACCCCTGAGCAGTTCTTC
.	.	TRBV28	TRBJ1-4	CASRGEGNEKLFF	TGTGCCAGCAGGGGGGAGGGTAATGAAAAACTGTTTTTT